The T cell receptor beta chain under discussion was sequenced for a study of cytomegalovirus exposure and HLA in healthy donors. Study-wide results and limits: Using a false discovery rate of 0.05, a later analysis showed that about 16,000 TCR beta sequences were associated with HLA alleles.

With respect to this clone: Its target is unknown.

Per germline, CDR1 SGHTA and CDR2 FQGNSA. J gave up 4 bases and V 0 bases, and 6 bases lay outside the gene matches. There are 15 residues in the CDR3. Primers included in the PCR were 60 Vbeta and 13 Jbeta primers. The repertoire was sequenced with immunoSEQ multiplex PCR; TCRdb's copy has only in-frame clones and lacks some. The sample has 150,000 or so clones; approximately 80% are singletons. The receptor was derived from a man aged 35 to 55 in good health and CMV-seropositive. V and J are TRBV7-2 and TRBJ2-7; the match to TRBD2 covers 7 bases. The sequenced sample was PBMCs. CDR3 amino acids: CASSLAGRLHYEQYF. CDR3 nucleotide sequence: TGTGCCAGCAGCTTAGCCGGGAGGCTTCATTACGAGCAGTACTTC.